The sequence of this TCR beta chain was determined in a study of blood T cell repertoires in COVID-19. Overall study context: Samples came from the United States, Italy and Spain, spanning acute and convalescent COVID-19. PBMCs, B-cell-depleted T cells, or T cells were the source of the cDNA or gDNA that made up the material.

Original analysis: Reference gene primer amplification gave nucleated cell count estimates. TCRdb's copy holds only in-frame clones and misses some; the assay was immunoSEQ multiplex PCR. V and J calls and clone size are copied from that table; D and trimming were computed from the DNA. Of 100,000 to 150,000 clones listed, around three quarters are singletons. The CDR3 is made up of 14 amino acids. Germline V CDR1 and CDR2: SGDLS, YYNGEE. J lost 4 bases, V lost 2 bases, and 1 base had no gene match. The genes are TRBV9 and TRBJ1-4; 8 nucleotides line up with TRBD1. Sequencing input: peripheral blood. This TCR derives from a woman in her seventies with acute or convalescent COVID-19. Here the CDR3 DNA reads TGTGCCAGCAGCGTGACAGGGGTTAATGAAAAACTGTTTTTT. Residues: CASSVTGVNEKLFF.